These T cell receptor beta chains were read from a single sample in a study of blood T cell repertoires in COVID-19. The table came from immunoSEQ multiplex PCR; TCRdb's copy has only in-frame clones and leaves some out. The sample shows 100,000 to 150,000 clones, about 94% of them seen only once. Sequencing was performed on peripheral blood. These receptors all stem from a man over 45 with COVID-19, enrolled during active disease. Both conserved end residues are part of each CDR3. Fields, in order: CDR3 protein, CDR3 DNA, clone size, V gene, J gene, CDR3 length, D gene. The D gene is left open where the match is weak. Some rows mark clone size as missing; the rest say once, few, many or name a class of expanded clone.

CASSQMGGVAGNPYEQYF	TGTGCCAGCTCACAGATGGGGGGAGTAGCGGGAAACCCCTACGAGCAGTACTTC	.	TRBV18	TRBJ2-7	18	TRBD2
CSTDRGTDQHF	TGCAGTACGGACAGGGGGACTGATCAGCATTTT	few	TRBV20-1	TRBJ1-5	11	TRBD1
CASSLHPEGGYTF	TGTGCCAGCAGTTTACACCCCGAGGGAGGCTACACCTTC	.	TRBV12-3/TRBV12-4	TRBJ1-2	13	.
CASSVALSGNTIYF	TGTGCCAGCAGCGTAGCTCTCTCTGGAAACACCATATATTTT	.	TRBV9	TRBJ1-3	14	.
CASSQDGQGATGELFF	TGCGCCAGCAGCCAAGATGGGCAGGGGGCCACCGGGGAGCTGTTTTTT	few	TRBV4-3	TRBJ2-2	16	TRBD1
CASTDFGSGNTIYF	TGTGCCAGCACCGATTTCGGCTCTGGAAACACCATATATTTT	.	TRBV6-5	TRBJ1-3	14	.
CASSRGTGYGYTF	TGTGCCAGCAGTCGGGGGACAGGGTATGGCTACACCTTC	.	TRBV12-3/TRBV12-4	TRBJ1-2	13	TRBD1
CASSSKPGLAVHNEQFF	TGTGCCAGCAGTTCCAAACCGGGACTAGCGGTGCACAATGAGCAGTTCTTC	few	TRBV27	TRBJ2-1	17	TRBD2
CASSPRTSGRTDTQYF	TGTGCCAGCAGCCCACGGACTAGCGGGAGAACAGATACGCAGTATTTT	.	TRBV13	TRBJ2-3	16	TRBD2
CASSILAGASGELFF	TGCGCCAGCAGCATACTAGCGGGAGCGTCCGGGGAGCTGTTTTTT	.	TRBV5-1	TRBJ2-2	15	TRBD2
CASSLGGSYNEQFF	TGTGCCAGCAGCCTCGGGGGCTCCTACAATGAGCAGTTCTTC	.	TRBV3-1/TRBV3-2	TRBJ2-1	14	.
CASSRDRGLEKLFF	TGTGCCAGCAGCAGGGACAGGGGCCTCGAAAAACTGTTTTTT	.	TRBV5-4	TRBJ1-4	14	TRBD1
CASSWTEQTEAFF	TGTGCCAGCAGCTGGACAGAACAGACTGAAGCTTTCTTT	.	TRBV14	TRBJ1-1	13	.
CASTSLAGTDTQYF	TGTGCCAGCACCTCATTAGCGGGCACAGATACGCAGTATTTT	.	TRBV6-5	TRBJ2-3	14	.
CASSETGEQFF	TGTGCCAGCAGCGAGACAGGGGAGCAGTTCTTC	.	TRBV9	TRBJ2-1	11	TRBD1
CASSAPGTSGNEQFF	TGTGCCAGCAGCGCCCCCGGGACTAGCGGTAATGAGCAGTTCTTC	.	TRBV9	TRBJ2-1	15	TRBD2
CASSQEGQGGTSPDTQYF	TGTGCCAGCAGCCAAGAGGGGCAGGGGGGGACTAGCCCAGATACGCAGTATTTT	.	TRBV4-2	TRBJ2-3	18	TRBD2
CASSVASTGGIYGYTF	TGTGCCAGCAGTGTTGCCTCGACAGGGGGCATTTATGGCTACACCTTC	.	TRBV7-2	TRBJ1-2	16	TRBD1
CASSGTSGWATDTQYF	TGTGCCAGCAGCGGGACTAGCGGCTGGGCCACAGATACGCAGTATTTT	.	TRBV3-1/TRBV3-2	TRBJ2-3	16	TRBD2
CASSLGTSYGEQFF	TGTGCCAGCAGCTTAGGGACTAGCTATGGTGAGCAGTTCTTC	.	TRBV13	TRBJ2-1	14	TRBD2
CASSYSLINNSPLHF	TGTGCCAGCAGTTACTCACTTATTAATAATTCACCCCTCCACTTT	once	TRBV6-5	TRBJ1-6	15	.
CASSLNTGWNQPQHF	TGTGCCAGCAGCTTGAATACAGGGTGGAATCAGCCCCAGCATTTT	.	TRBV5-6	TRBJ1-5	15	.
CASSVGAETQYF	TGTGCCAGCAGTGTGGGGGCAGAGACCCAGTACTTC	.	TRBV2	TRBJ2-5	12	.
CATSRDLGGAGQPQHF	TGTGCCACCAGCAGAGATCTAGGGGGGGCCGGGCAGCCCCAGCATTTT	.	TRBV15	TRBJ1-5	16	.
CASSPTGGQETQYF	TGTGCCAGCTCACCGACAGGGGGCCAAGAGACCCAGTACTTC	.	TRBV18	TRBJ2-5	14	TRBD1